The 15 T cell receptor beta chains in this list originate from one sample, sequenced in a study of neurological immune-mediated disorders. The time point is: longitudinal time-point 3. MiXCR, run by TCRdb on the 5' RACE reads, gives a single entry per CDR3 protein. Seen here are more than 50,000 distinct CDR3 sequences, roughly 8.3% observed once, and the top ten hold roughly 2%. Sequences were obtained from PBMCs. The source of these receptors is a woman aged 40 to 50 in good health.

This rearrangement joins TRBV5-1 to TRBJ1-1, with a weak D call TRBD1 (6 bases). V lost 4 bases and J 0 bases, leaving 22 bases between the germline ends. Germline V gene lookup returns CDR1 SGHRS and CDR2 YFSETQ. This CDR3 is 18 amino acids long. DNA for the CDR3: TGCGCCAGCAGCCATCCTCGGGGGCTCCAGAGCATGAACACTGAAGCTTTCTTT. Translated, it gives CASSHPRGLQSMNTEAFF.

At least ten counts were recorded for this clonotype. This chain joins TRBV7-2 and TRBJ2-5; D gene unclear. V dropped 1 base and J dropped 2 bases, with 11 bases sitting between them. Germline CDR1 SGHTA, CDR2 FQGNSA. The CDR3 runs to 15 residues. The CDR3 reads CASSLGSDPQETQYF. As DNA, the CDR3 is TGTGCCAGCAGCTTAGGCTCGGACCCGCAAGAGACCCAGTACTTC.

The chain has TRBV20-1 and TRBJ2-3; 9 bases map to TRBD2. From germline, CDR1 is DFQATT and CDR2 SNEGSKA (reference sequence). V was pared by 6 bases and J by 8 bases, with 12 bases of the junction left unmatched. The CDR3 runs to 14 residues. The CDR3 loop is CSAHRGRGGGTQYF. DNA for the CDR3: TGCAGTGCCCATAGGGGGCGGGGGGGAGGTACGCAGTATTTT.

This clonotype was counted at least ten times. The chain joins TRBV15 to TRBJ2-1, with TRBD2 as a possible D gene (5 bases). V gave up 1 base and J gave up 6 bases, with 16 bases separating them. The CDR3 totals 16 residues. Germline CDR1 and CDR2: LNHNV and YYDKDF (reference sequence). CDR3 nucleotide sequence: TGTGCCACCAGCAGAGGGACTTTTGTGGGGAGCAATGAGCAGTTCTTC. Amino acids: CATSRGTFVGSNEQFF.

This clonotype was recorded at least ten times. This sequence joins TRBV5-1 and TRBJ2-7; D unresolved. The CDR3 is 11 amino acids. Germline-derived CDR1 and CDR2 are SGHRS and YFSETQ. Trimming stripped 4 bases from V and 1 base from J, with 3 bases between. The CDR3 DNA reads TGCGCCAGCAGCGCTTCCTACGAGCAGTACTTC. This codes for CASSASYEQYF. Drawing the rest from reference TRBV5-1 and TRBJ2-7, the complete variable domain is KAGVTQTPRYLIKTRGQQVTLSCSPISGHRSVSWYQQTPGQGLQFLFEYFSETQRNKGNFPGRFSGRQFSNSRSEMNVSTLELGDSALYLCASSASYEQYFGPGTRLTVT.

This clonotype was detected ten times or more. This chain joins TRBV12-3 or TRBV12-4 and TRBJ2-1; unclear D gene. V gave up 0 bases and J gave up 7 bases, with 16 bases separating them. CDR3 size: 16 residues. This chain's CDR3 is CASSLAGYKLRNEQFF. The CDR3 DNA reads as TGTGCCAGCAGTTTAGCCGGGTATAAGCTGAGGAATGAGCAGTTCTTC.

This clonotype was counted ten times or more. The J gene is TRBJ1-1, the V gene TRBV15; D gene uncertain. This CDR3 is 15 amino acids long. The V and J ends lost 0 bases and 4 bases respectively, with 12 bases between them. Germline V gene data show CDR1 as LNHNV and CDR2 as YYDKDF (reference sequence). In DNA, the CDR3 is TGTGCCACCAGCAGAGAGCCCGACGTCGGCACTGAAGCTTTCTTT. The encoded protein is CATSREPDVGTEAFF.

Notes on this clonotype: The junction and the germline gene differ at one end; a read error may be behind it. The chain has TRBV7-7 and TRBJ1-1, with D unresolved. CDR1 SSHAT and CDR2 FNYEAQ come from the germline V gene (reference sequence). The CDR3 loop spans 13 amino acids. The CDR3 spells CASSLNGNTEAFF. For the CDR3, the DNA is TGTGCTAGCAGCTTAAACGGGAACACTGAAGCTTTCTTT.

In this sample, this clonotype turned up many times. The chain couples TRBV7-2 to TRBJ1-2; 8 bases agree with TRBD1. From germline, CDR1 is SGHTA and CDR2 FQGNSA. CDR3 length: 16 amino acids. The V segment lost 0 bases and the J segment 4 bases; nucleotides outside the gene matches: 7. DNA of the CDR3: TGTGCCAGCAGCTTAGCGGGGGCAGGGGGCGTCTATGGCTACACCTTC. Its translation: CASSLAGAGGVYGYTF.

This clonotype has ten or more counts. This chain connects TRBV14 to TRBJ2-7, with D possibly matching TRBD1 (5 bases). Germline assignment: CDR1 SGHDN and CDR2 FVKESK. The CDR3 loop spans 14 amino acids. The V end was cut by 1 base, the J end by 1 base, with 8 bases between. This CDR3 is CASSQVDRSYEQYF. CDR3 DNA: TGTGCCAGCAGCCAAGTCGACAGATCCTACGAGCAGTACTTC.

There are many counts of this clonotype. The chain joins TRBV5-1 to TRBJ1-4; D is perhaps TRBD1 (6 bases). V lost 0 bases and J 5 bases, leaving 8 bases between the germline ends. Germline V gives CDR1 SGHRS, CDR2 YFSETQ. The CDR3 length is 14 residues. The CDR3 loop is CASSLGQGNEKLFF. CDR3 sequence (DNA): TGCGCCAGCAGCTTGGGTCAGGGGAATGAAAAACTGTTTTTT.

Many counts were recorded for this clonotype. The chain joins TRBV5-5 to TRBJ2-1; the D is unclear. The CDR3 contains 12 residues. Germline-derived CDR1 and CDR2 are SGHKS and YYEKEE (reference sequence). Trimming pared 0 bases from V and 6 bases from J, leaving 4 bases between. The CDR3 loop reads CASSLASNEQFF. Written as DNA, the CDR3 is TGTGCCAGCAGCTTGGCTAGCAATGAGCAGTTCTTC.

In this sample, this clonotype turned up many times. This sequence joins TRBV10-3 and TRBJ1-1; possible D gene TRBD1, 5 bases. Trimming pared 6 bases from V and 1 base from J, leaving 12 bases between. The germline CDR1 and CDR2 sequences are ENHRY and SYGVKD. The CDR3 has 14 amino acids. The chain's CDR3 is CAISSGTSNTEAFF. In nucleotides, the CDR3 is TGTGCCATCAGCTCCGGGACGTCGAACACTGAAGCTTTCTTT.

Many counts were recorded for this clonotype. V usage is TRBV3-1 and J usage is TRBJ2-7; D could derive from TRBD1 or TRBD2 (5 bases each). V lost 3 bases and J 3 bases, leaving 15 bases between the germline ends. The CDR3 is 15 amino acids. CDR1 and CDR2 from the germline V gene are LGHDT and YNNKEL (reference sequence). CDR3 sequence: CASSQYLGERYEQYF. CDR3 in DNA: TGTGCCAGCAGCCAGTATTTGGGGGAACGCTACGAGCAGTACTTC.

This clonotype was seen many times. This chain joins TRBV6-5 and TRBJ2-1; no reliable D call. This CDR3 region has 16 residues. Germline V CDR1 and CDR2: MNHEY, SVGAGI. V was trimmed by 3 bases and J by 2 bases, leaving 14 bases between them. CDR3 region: CASSYWHLATYNEQFF. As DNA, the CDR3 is TGTGCCAGCAGTTATTGGCACTTGGCCACCTACAATGAGCAGTTCTTC.